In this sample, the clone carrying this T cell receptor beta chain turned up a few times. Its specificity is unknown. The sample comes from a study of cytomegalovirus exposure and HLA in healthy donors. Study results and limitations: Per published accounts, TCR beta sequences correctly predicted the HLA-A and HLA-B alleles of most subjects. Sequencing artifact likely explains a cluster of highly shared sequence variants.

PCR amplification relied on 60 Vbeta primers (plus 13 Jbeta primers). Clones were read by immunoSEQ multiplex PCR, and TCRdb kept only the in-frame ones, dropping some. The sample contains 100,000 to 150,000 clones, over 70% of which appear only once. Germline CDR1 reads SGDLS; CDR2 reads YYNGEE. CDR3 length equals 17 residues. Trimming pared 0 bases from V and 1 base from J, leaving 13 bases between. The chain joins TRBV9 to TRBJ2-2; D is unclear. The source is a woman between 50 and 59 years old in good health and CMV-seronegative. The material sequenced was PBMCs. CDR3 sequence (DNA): TGTGCCAGCAGCGTAGATGTCCCCACGGGGAACACCGGGGAGCTGTTTTTT. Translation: CASSVDVPTGNTGELFF.